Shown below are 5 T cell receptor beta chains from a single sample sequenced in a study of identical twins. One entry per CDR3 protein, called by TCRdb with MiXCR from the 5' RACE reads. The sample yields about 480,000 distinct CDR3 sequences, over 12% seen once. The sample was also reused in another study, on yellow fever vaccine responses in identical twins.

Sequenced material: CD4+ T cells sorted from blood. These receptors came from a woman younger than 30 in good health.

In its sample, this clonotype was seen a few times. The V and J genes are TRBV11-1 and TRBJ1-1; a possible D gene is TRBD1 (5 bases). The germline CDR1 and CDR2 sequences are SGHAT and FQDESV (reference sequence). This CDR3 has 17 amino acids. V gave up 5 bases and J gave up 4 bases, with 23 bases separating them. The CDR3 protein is CASSHPGTPWRSTEAFF. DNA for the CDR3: TGTGCCAGCAGCCATCCCGGGACCCCGTGGCGGAGCACTGAAGCTTTCTTT.

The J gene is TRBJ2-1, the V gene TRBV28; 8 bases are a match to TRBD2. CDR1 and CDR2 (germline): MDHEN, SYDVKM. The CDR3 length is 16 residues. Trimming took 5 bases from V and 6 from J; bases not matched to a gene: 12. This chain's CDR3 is CASSKTGGPVLNEQFF. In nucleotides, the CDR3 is TGTGCCAGCAGTAAGACGGGGGGGCCGGTCCTCAATGAGCAGTTCTTC.

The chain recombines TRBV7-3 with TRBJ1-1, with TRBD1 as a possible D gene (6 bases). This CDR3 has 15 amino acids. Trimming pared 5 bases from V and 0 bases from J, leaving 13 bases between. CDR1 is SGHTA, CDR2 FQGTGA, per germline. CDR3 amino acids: CASSPRGSMNTEAFF. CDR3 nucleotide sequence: TGTGCCAGCAGCCCAAGGGGGTCTATGAACACTGAAGCTTTCTTT.

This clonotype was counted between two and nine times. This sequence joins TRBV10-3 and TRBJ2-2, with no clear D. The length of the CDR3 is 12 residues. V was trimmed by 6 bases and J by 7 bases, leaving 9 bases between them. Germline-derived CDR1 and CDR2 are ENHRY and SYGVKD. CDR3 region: CAISGEDGELFF. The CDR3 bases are TGTGCCATCAGCGGAGAGGACGGGGAGCTGTTTTTT.

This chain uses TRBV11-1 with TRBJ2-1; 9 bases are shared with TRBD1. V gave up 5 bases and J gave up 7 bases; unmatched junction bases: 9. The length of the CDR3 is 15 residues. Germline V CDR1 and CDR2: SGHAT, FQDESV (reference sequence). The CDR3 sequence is CASSTPGQGLNEQFF. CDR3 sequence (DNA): TGTGCCAGCAGCACCCCGGGACAGGGTTTGAATGAGCAGTTCTTC.